The entry below describes one TCR beta chain. The antigen remains unidentified. These data come from a study of cytomegalovirus exposure and HLA in healthy donors. Overall study context: Ancestry clustering placed 70% to 90% of around 400 genotyped donors in the Caucasian-associated cluster. Study-wide results and caveats: Sequencing had likely introduced a cluster of highly shared sequence variants as an artifact.

PCR primers comprised 60 Vbeta and 13 Jbeta primers. The repertoire was sequenced with immunoSEQ multiplex PCR; TCRdb's copy has only in-frame clones and lacks some. The repertoire includes roughly 150,000 clones, approximately 80% of them detected once, and 5.7% sits in the top ten. V was clipped by 7 bases and J by 0 bases; unmatched bases: 9. Germline values: CDR1 LNHDA, CDR2 SQIVND (reference sequence). CDR3 length equals 17 residues. Donors counted as nominally healthy when sampled, yet unrecorded immune exposures were likely. V is TRBV19 and J is TRBJ1-5, with 10 bases that match TRBD1. The sample taken for sequencing was PBMCs. The clonotype originates from a young man in good health and CMV-seropositive. The CDR3 DNA sequence: TGTGCCAGTATTGGGACAGGGGAACCCCCTAGCAATCAGCCCCAGCATTTT. Its translation is CASIGTGEPPSNQPQHF.